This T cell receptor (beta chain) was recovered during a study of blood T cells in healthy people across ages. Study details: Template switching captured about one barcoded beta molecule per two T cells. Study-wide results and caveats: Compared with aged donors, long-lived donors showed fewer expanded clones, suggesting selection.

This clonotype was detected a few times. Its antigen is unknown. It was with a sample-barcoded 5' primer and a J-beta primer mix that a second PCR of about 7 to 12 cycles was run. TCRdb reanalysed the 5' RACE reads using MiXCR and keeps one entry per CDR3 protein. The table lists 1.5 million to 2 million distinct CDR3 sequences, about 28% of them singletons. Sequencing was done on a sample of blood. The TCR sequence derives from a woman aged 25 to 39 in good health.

The CDR3 sequence is CSFVRGNTEAFF. DNA for the CDR3: TGCAGCTTTGTTCGGGGGAACACTGAAGCTTTCTTT. The chain has TRBV29-1 and TRBJ1-1, with D hard to call. V lost 8 bases and J 1 base, leaving 11 bases between the germline ends. In germline, CDR1 is SQVTM, CDR2 ANQGSEA. The CDR3 sequence is 12 residues long.